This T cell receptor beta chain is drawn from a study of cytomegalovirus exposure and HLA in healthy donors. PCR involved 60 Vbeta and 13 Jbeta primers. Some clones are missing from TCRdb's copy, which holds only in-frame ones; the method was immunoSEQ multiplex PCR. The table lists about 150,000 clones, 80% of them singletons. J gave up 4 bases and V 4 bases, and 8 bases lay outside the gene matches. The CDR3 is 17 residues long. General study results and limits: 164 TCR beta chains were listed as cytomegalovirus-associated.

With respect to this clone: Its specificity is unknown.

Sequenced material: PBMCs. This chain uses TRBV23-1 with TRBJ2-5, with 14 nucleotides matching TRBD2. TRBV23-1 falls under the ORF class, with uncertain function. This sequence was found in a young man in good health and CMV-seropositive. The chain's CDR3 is CASSPLTSGGAIETQYF. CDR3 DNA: TGCGCCAGCAGTCCCCTGACTAGCGGGGGGGCCATAGAGACCCAGTACTTC.